The 20 T cell receptor beta chains given below trace back to one sample, sequenced in a study of blood T cell repertoires in COVID-19. TCRdb's table, derived via immunoSEQ multiplex PCR, lists solely in-frame clones and lacks some. The data contain a few hundred thousand clones, 87% of them singletons. Sequencing was carried out using PBMCs or T cells enriched from blood (not recorded which). The receptors were gathered from a woman between 45 and 65 years old who had recovered from COVID-19.

This chain joins TRBV19 and TRBJ2-2, with 9 bases matching TRBD2. Germline CDR1 and CDR2: LNHDA and SQIVND (reference sequence). The CDR3 is 14 residues long. Trimming at V came to 5 bases and at J to 6 bases, leaving 4 bases not matched to a gene. CDR3 protein: CASSAGGMAGELFF. In DNA form, the CDR3 reads TGTGCCAGTAGTGCGGGGGGGATGGCCGGGGAGCTGTTTTTT.

The V and J genes are TRBV19 and TRBJ2-1; 10 bases agree with TRBD2. This CDR3 region has 17 residues. After removal of 4 bases from V and 8 bases from J, the junction contained 14 bases not matched to a gene. CDR1 and CDR2 (germline): LNHDA, SQIVND (reference sequence). DNA for the CDR3: TGTGCCAGTAGTACCACACAAGCGGGGGGGCGTCGCTATGAGCAGTTCTTC. This translates into CASSTTQAGGRRYEQFF.

This sequence joins TRBV18 and TRBJ1-6; D ambiguous. The CDR3 is made up of 17 amino acids. V was pared by 0 bases and J by 0 bases, with 9 bases between. CDR1 KGHSH and CDR2 LQKENI come from the germline V gene. The CDR3 reads CASSPPGYSSYNSPLHF. CDR3 bases: TGTGCCAGCTCACCACCGGGCTACAGCTCCTATAATTCACCCCTCCACTTT.

The V call is TRBV5-1, the J call TRBJ2-7; 9 nucleotides line up with TRBD1. The V segment lost 3 bases and the J segment 4 bases; nucleotides outside the gene matches: 8. Looked up from germline, CDR1 is SGHRS and CDR2 is YFSETQ. The CDR3 is made up of 15 amino acids. The CDR3 nucleotides read TGCGCCAGCAGCTGGGGACAGGGTGGAATTTACGAGCAGTACTTC. Translating gives CASSWGQGGIYEQYF.

The rearrangement links TRBV24-1 to TRBJ1-2, with 11 bases lining up with TRBD1. Germline CDR1 reads KGHDR; CDR2 reads SFDVKD. V lost 4 bases and J lost 9; bases outside the gene matches: 9. This CDR3 spans 15 amino acids. The CDR3 DNA is TGTGCCACCAGTGACCCGGGGACAGGGGGTAGGAGCTACACCTTC. Protein: CATSDPGTGGRSYTF.

This chain connects TRBV4-2 to TRBJ2-1, with a weak D call TRBD2 (5 bases). This CDR3 comprises 14 residues. V was cut by 4 bases and J by 6 bases, with 13 bases left in between. The germline V gene encodes CDR1 LGHNA and CDR2 YNFKEQ. The CDR3 DNA reads as TGTGCCAGCAGCCCCCTCCCGGCGGGCAATGAGCAGTTCTTC. Translated, it gives CASSPLPAGNEQFF.

CDR3 protein: CASSSLQSGGYTF. CDR3 sequence (DNA): TGTGCCAGCAGTTCCCTACAAAGCGGTGGCTACACCTTC. This rearrangement joins TRBV6-2 or TRBV6-3 to TRBJ1-2; D gene unclear. Germline CDR1 is MNHEY and CDR2 is SVGEGT. CDR3 size: 13 residues. V lost 4 bases and J 7 bases, leaving 13 bases between the germline ends.

The chain has TRBV19 and TRBJ2-3, with 8 bases fitting TRBD2. The CDR3 is made up of 17 amino acids. Losses at the gene ends were 5 bases for V and 4 bases for J; bases not matched to a gene: 14. The germline V gene has CDR1 LNHDA and CDR2 SQIVND (reference sequence). The CDR3 region is CASSPRRGGRYADTQYF. The DNA of the CDR3 is TGTGCCAGTAGTCCTAGACGGGGGGGCCGCTACGCAGATACGCAGTATTTT.

The chain combines TRBV9 with TRBJ2-1, with TRBD2 identical over 8 bases. Germline loops: CDR1 SGDLS, CDR2 YYNGEE. The CDR3 totals 16 residues. V was pared by 3 bases and J by 11 bases, with 16 bases of the junction left unmatched. CDR3 in amino acids: CASSAHSQRGISKQFF. CDR3 in DNA: TGTGCCAGCAGCGCCCACTCCCAGCGGGGGATATCGAAGCAGTTCTTC.

The gene calls are TRBV7-2 and TRBJ1-6, with unresolved D. V was clipped by 7 bases and J by 0 bases, with 7 bases between them. Germline CDR1 reads SGHTA; CDR2 reads FQGNSA. There are 14 residues in the CDR3. The CDR3 DNA reads as TGTGCCAGCACCCCGAGCTCCTATAATTCACCCCTCCACTTT. It codes for CASTPSSYNSPLHF.

The chain has TRBV12-3 or TRBV12-4 and TRBJ1-5; D is undetermined. The CDR3 is 13 amino acids. Trimming shortened V by 8 bases and J by 11 bases, and 19 bases separated the two germline ends. This CDR3 is CASSNGGGLSQHF. CDR3 DNA: TGTGCCAGCTCCAATGGTGGCGGGTTGTCCCAGCATTTT.

This chain connects TRBV5-1 to TRBJ1-2; TRBD1 agrees at 9 bases. Losses at the gene ends were 2 bases for V and 3 bases for J; bases not matched to a gene: 5. Per the germline V gene, CDR1 is SGHRS and CDR2 is YFSETQ. The length of the CDR3 is 15 residues. The CDR3 nucleotides read TGCGCCAGCAGCTTACAGGGGGCGCAGGACTATGGCTACACCTTC. This sequence encodes CASSLQGAQDYGYTF. Variable domain in full (rest from reference TRBV5-1 and TRBJ1-2): KAGVTQTPRYLIKTRGQQVTLSCSPISGHRSVSWYQQTPGQGLQFLFEYFSETQRNKGNFPGRFSGRQFSNSRSEMNVSTLELGDSALYLCASSLQGAQDYGYTFGSGTRLTVV.

The chain couples TRBV5-8 to TRBJ1-2, with a tentative D call TRBD1 (6 bases). In germline, CDR1 is SGHTS, CDR2 YDEGEE. V lost 4 bases to trimming and J lost 3 bases, with 16 bases between them. This CDR3 is built from 15 residues. CDR3 coding DNA: TGTGCCAGCAGCGCAGGTACAGGGAAGTACTATGGCTACACCTTC. Its translation is CASSAGTGKYYGYTF.

The chain carries TRBV29-1 and TRBJ2-1, with TRBD1 matching 9 bases. Germline CDR1 and CDR2: SQVTM and ANQGSEA. The CDR3 loop spans 16 amino acids. Trimming took 4 bases from V and 0 from J; bases not matched to a gene: 7. CDR3 sequence reads: CSVVGGTGNSYNEQFF. The CDR3 nucleotides are TGCAGCGTTGTTGGGGGGACAGGGAACTCCTACAATGAGCAGTTCTTC.

The chain recombines TRBV5-4 with TRBJ1-1, with 7 nucleotides matching TRBD1. This CDR3 is 15 amino acids long. Trimming removed 4 bases from V and 1 base from J; junction bases left unmatched: 7. Germline CDR1 is SGHNT and CDR2 is YYREEE (reference sequence). The CDR3 here is CASSRTGVANTEAFF. The CDR3 DNA reads as TGTGCCAGCAGCAGAACAGGGGTCGCGAACACTGAAGCTTTCTTT.

This clone has a handful of counts. The chain carries TRBV28 and TRBJ1-1; 9 bases fit TRBD1. The CDR3 has 14 amino acids. J was trimmed by 5 bases and V by 5 bases; bases with no gene match: 6. Germline loops: CDR1 MDHEN, CDR2 SYDVKM. CDR3 sequence reads: CASSPYRGLTEAFF. The CDR3 DNA sequence: TGTGCCAGCAGTCCCTACAGGGGGCTTACTGAAGCTTTCTTT.

The chain links TRBV19 to TRBJ1-5; D is undetermined. Germline V gene sequence: CDR1 LNHDA, CDR2 SQIVND (reference sequence). This CDR3 has 17 residues. The V gene lost 0 bases and the J gene lost 4 bases, with 16 bases spanning the gap. The CDR3, as DNA: TGTGCCAGTAGTATAGATCTGCGGGCGGAATCGAATCAGCCCCAGCATTTT. Translation gives CASSIDLRAESNQPQHF.

The chain combines TRBV7-2 with TRBJ1-1; D not certain. The length of the CDR3 is 14 residues. Trimming removed 1 base from V and 6 bases from J, with 12 bases in between. The germline gives CDR1 SGHTA, CDR2 FQGNSA. CDR3 sequence: CASSLVFLAAEAFF. The CDR3 coding sequence is TGTGCCAGCAGCTTAGTCTTTCTGGCAGCTGAAGCTTTCTTT.

CDR3 sequence: CASSLIGGLQETQYF. The CDR3 DNA is TGTGCCAGCAGCTTAATCGGCGGCCTCCAAGAGACCCAGTACTTC. The chain recombines TRBV7-3 with TRBJ2-5; no clear D. Looked up from germline, CDR1 is SGHTA and CDR2 is FQGTGA. The CDR3 contains 15 residues. With 1 base removed from V and 1 base from J, the gap between germline ends came to 10 bases.

The rearrangement links TRBV4-2 to TRBJ1-3, with no clear D. CDR1 and CDR2 from the germline V gene are LGHNA and YNFKEQ. V shed 1 base and J shed 0 bases, with 28 bases lying between them. This CDR3 comprises 22 residues. CDR3 DNA sequence: TGTGCCAGCAGCCAAGCCCCCATGGCGCTTTTGGAAGGAGGCTACTCTGGAAACACCATATATTTT. This sequence encodes CASSQAPMALLEGGYSGNTIYF.